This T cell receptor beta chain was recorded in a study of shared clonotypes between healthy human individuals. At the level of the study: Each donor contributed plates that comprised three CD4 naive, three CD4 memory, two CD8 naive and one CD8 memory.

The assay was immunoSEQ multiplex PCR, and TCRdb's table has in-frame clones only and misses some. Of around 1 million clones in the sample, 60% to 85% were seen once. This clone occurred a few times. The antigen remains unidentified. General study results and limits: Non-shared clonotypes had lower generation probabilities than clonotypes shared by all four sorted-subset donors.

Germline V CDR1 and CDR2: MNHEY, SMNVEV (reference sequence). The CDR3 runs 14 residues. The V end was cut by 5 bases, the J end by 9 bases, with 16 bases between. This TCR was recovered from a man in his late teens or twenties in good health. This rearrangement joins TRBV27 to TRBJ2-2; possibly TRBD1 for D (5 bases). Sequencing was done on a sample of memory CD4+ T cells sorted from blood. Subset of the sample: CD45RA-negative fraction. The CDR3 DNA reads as TGTGCCAGCAGTGGTACAGGCCTTACTCGGGAGCTGTTTTTT. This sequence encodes CASSGTGLTRELFF.